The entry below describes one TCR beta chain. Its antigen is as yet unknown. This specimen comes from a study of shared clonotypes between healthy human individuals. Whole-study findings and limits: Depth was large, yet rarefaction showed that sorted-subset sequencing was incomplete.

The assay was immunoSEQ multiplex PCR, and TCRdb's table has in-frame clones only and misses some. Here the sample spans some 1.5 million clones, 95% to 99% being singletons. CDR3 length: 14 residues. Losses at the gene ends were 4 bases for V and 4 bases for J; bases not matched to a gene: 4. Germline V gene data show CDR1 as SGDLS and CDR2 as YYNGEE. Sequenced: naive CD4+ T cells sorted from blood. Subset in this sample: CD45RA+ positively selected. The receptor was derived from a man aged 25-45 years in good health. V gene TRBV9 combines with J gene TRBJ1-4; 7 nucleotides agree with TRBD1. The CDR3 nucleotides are TGTGCCAGCAGCCTAGACAGGGTTAATGAAAAACTGTTTTTT. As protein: CASSLDRVNEKLFF.